One and the same sample provided the 22 T cell receptor beta chains below, sequenced in a study of coeliac disease. TCRdb keeps only in-frame clones here, not all; method: immunoSEQ multiplex PCR. The sample records about 1,200 clones, around 68% being singletons. The sample consisted of lamina propria lymphocytes from the gut. Receptors were obtained from a woman aged 40 to 49 with celiac disease on a gluten-free diet, and with hypertension.

The CDR3 loop is CATGQGYSNQPQHF. The CDR3 DNA is TGTGCCACCGGTCAGGGCTATAGCAATCAGCCCCAGCATTTT. This rearrangement joins TRBV10-3 to TRBJ1-5; D perhaps matches TRBD1 (5 bases). Germline V gene sequence: CDR1 ENHRY, CDR2 SYGVKD. The CDR3 covers 14 residues. Trimming removed 10 bases from V and 0 bases from J, with 13 bases in between.

The J gene is TRBJ2-3, the V gene TRBV10-1, with D perhaps matching TRBD1 (5 bases). V was pared by 3 bases and J by 3 bases, with 13 bases between. Germline loops: CDR1 WNHNN, CDR2 SYGVQD (reference sequence). The CDR3 totals 15 residues. Here the CDR3 DNA reads TGCGCCAGCAGTGACCGCGGACATCGGACAGATACGCAGTATTTT. Translated, it gives CASSDRGHRTDTQYF.

The gene calls are TRBV5-1 and TRBJ1-2, with a weak D call TRBD1 (6 bases). V gave up 0 bases and J gave up 6 bases, with 12 bases separating them. Germline lookup yields CDR1 SGHRS and CDR2 YFSETQ. CDR3 size: 14 residues. The CDR3 nucleotides read TGCGCCAGCAGCTTGGAGAGGGGGGGGGATGGCTACACCTTC. Its protein is CASSLERGGDGYTF.

V usage is TRBV27 and J usage is TRBJ2-2; possibly TRBD2 for D (5 bases). The CDR3 is 15 amino acids. V lost 5 bases and J 3 bases, leaving 13 bases between the germline ends. Germline CDR1 MNHEY, CDR2 SMNVEV (reference sequence). The CDR3: CASSPGSVYTGELFF. The CDR3 DNA reads TGTGCCAGCAGTCCGGGAAGTGTGTACACCGGGGAGCTGTTTTTT.

The chain recombines TRBV27 with TRBJ1-4; the D gene is possibly TRBD1 (6 bases). Germline CDR1 reads MNHEY; CDR2 reads SMNVEV (reference sequence). The V gene lost 5 bases and the J gene lost 0 bases, with 10 bases spanning the gap. The CDR3 is 15 residues long. CDR3 DNA sequence: TGTGCCAGCAGTGAGGGGGGGTCAACTAATGAAAAACTGTTTTTT. Its protein product is CASSEGGSTNEKLFF.

The V call is TRBV2, the J call TRBJ1-5, with D perhaps matching TRBD1 (6 bases). The length of the CDR3 is 14 residues. The germline V gene has CDR1 SNHLY and CDR2 FYNNEI. The V gene lost 5 bases and the J gene lost 4 bases, with 12 bases spanning the gap. CDR3: CASSKFTGNQPQHF. For the CDR3, the DNA is TGTGCCAGCAGTAAGTTTACAGGGAATCAGCCCCAGCATTTT. Full variable domain (missing parts from reference TRBV2 and TRBJ1-5): EPEVTQTPSHQVTQMGQEVILRCVPISNHLYFYWYRQILGQKVEFLVSFYNNEISEKSEIFDDQFSVERPDGSNFTLKIRSTKLEDSAMYFCASSKFTGNQPQHFGDGTRLSIL.

V and J are TRBV5-1 and TRBJ2-7; D possibly corresponds to TRBD1 (6 bases). The CDR3 extends over 14 amino acids. Germline V gene data show CDR1 as SGHRS and CDR2 as YFSETQ. V dropped 1 base and J dropped 2 bases, with 10 bases sitting between them. CDR3 coding DNA: TGCGCCAGCAGCTTGCAAGGGGGTACCTACGAGCAGTACTTC. Protein: CASSLQGGTYEQYF.

CDR3 protein: CASSLEGTSSDTQYF. The CDR3 region has the DNA TGCGCCAGCAGCTTGGAGGGGACTAGTTCGGATACGCAGTATTTT. V and J are TRBV5-1 and TRBJ2-3; 8 bases align to TRBD2. Germline V gives CDR1 SGHRS, CDR2 YFSETQ. The V and J ends lost 0 bases and 6 bases, in that order; junction bases with no gene match: 6. CDR3 size: 15 residues.

The genes are TRBV25-1 and TRBJ2-1, with 7 bases lining up with TRBD2. The CDR3 covers 15 residues. Germline assignment: CDR1 MGHDK and CDR2 SYGVNS. V trimming: 6 bases; J trimming: 3 bases; junction bases outside the gene matches: 8. The CDR3 spells CASREVSGIYNEQFF. As DNA, the CDR3 is TGTGCCAGCAGGGAAGTCAGCGGGATCTACAATGAGCAGTTCTTC.

This chain links TRBV7-3 with TRBJ2-1; 12 bases map to TRBD2. V lost 5 bases, J lost 8 bases, and 7 bases stayed unmatched. CDR3 length: 15 residues. Germline V gene lookup returns CDR1 SGHTA and CDR2 FQGTGA. The CDR3 loop is CASSPRLAGVDEQFF. CDR3 bases: TGTGCCAGCAGCCCCAGACTAGCGGGAGTGGATGAGCAGTTCTTC.

CDR3 nucleotides: TGTGCCAGCAGCCAGGGACAGACTAATTCACCCCTCCACTTT. Translated, it gives CASSQGQTNSPLHF. The chain carries TRBV2 and TRBJ1-6, with TRBD1 identical over 7 bases. The V segment lost 6 bases and the J segment 6 bases; nucleotides outside the gene matches: 5. Germline values: CDR1 SNHLY, CDR2 FYNNEI. This CDR3 contains 14 residues.

The chain combines TRBV25-1 with TRBJ2-3; 8 bases are a match to TRBD2. This CDR3 is 16 amino acids long. V lost 3 bases to trimming and J lost 1 base; unmatched junction nucleotides: 6. CDR1 is MGHDK and CDR2 is SYGVNS in the germline V gene. In DNA, the CDR3 is TGTGCCAGCAGTGAGGGGAGCGGGGGACGCACAGATACGCAGTATTTT. Translating gives CASSEGSGGRTDTQYF.

As DNA, the CDR3 is TGTGCCAGCAGTTCATCCGGGACAGGGGTCGTCGGCTACACCTTC. Translation gives CASSSSGTGVVGYTF. The V and J genes are TRBV28 and TRBJ1-2, with 10 bases lining up with TRBD1. The CDR3 totals 15 residues. The J segment lost 8 bases and the V segment lost 4 bases, leaving 10 bases of the junction unmatched. Germline V lookup: CDR1 MDHEN, CDR2 SYDVKM.

The chain combines TRBV28 with TRBJ2-2; 7 bases are shared with TRBD2. Looked up from germline, CDR1 is MDHEN and CDR2 is SYDVKM. V trimming: 3 bases; J trimming: 6 bases; junction bases outside the gene matches: 16. The CDR3 is made up of 18 amino acids. CDR3 in DNA: TGTGCCAGCAGTTTCACCACTCTGTCGCGGGAGCCCGCCGGGGAGCTGTTTTTT. Amino acid sequence: CASSFTTLSREPAGELFF.

The chain employs TRBV19 and TRBJ2-3, with TRBD2 matching 11 bases. V shed 9 bases and J 3 bases; nucleotides not matched to a gene: 2. The CDR3 sequence is 13 residues long. CDR1 LNHDA and CDR2 SQIVND come from the germline V gene (reference sequence). The CDR3 sequence is CASRLAGTDTQYF. CDR3 bases: TGTGCCAGCCGACTAGCGGGGACAGATACGCAGTATTTT.

The chain is built from TRBV15 and TRBJ2-7; D is possibly TRBD1 (5 bases). V was clipped by 0 bases and J by 5 bases, with 17 bases between them. There are 16 residues in the CDR3. Germline-derived CDR1 and CDR2 are LNHNV and YYDKDF (reference sequence). The CDR3 DNA sequence: TGTGCCACCAGCAGAGATCAGGCAGGGTTTAGTGACGAGCAGTACTTC. This translates into CATSRDQAGFSDEQYF.

This clone has a handful of counts. In nucleotides, the CDR3 is TGTGCCAGCAGCCCACATGGGACTAGCGGGACCTACAATGAGCAGTTCTTC. Translating it yields CASSPHGTSGTYNEQFF. The chain carries TRBV11-2 and TRBJ2-1, with 13 positions matching TRBD2. This CDR3 has 17 residues. The germline CDR1 and CDR2 sequences are SGHAT and FQNNGV. Trimming cost V 5 bases and J 2 bases; bases outside gene matches: 6.

The V call is TRBV2, the J call TRBJ1-2; 8 nucleotides agree with TRBD1. Germline V CDR1 and CDR2: SNHLY, FYNNEI. The CDR3 consists of 14 residues. Trimming took 6 bases from V and 1 from J; bases not matched to a gene: 4. For the CDR3, the DNA is TGTGCCAGCAGCGGGGACAGGCTTAACTATGGCTACACCTTC. It yields the protein CASSGDRLNYGYTF.

This chain uses TRBV5-4 with TRBJ2-3, with 12 bases matching TRBD2. In germline, CDR1 is SGHNT, CDR2 YYREEE (reference sequence). With 5 bases clipped from V and 4 bases from J, the junction kept 8 bases outside the gene matches. This CDR3 has 16 residues. CDR3 amino acids: CASRDLAGGQADTQYF. The CDR3 nucleotides read TGTGCCAGCAGGGATCTAGCGGGGGGGCAAGCAGATACGCAGTATTTT.

The V and J genes are TRBV28 and TRBJ2-7, with D possibly being TRBD2 (6 bases). V was pared by 6 bases and J by 0 bases, with 18 bases between. Germline V CDR1 and CDR2: MDHEN, SYDVKM. The CDR3 covers 16 residues. CDR3 sequence: CASRPGGAGYSYEQYF. The DNA for the CDR3 is TGTGCCAGCAGGCCCGGGGGTGCGGGTTACTCCTACGAGCAGTACTTC. Full variable domain (rest looked up from reference TRBV28 and TRBJ2-7): DVKVTQSSRYLVKRTGEKVFLECVQDMDHENMFWYRQDPGLGLRLIYFSYDVKMKEKGDIPEGYSVSREKKERFSLILESASTNQTSMYLCASRPGGAGYSYEQYFGPGTRLTVT.

V gene TRBV30 combines with J gene TRBJ1-1; D call uncertain. The germline CDR1 and CDR2 sequences are GTSNPN and SVGIG (reference sequence). Trimming shortened V by 0 bases and J by 2 bases, and 7 bases separated the two germline ends. This CDR3 has 13 amino acids. CDR3 in amino acids: CAWSVGLNTEAFF. CDR3 in DNA: TGTGCCTGGAGTGTCGGACTCAACACTGAAGCTTTCTTT.

Within the sample, this clone is hyperexpanded. The rearrangement uses TRBV19 and TRBJ2-7; D remains unclear. V shed 1 base and J shed 3 bases, with 7 bases lying between them. There are 13 residues in the CDR3. Germline assignment: CDR1 LNHDA and CDR2 SQIVND (reference sequence). CDR3 amino acids: CASSIVGGYEQYF. The CDR3 DNA reads TGTGCCAGTAGTATAGTAGGCGGCTACGAGCAGTACTTC. Complete variable domain (other parts from reference TRBV19 and TRBJ2-7): DGGITQSPKYLFRKEGQNVTLSCEQNLNHDAMYWYRQDPGQGLRLIYYSQIVNDFQKGDIAEGYSVSREKKESFPLTVTSAQKNPTAFYLCASSIVGGYEQYFGPGTRLTVT.